The rows below give T cell receptor beta chains drawn from one sample of a study of PD-1 blockade in classical Hodgkin lymphoma. Sequencing used immunoSEQ multiplex PCR; TCRdb keeps in-frame clones, though not all of them. This sample has 120,000 to 150,000 clones, with about 78% found just once. The sample here was peripheral blood mononuclear cells (PBMCs), taken before the second cycle of nivolumab. These receptors all come from a human donor with classical Hodgkin lymphoma. Each CDR3 is given with its conserved first and last residue. D genes are given only for firm matches. The size entry is marked missing in some rows and otherwise reads once, few, many or a size class.

-,TRBV15,TRBJ1-5,-,TGTGCCACCAGCAGAGACGGGGAACCGGATCAGCCCCAGCATTTT,CATSRDGEPDQPQHF
-,TRBV5-6,TRBJ2-5,-,TGTGCCAGCAGCTTTGTTGAGTTCCAAGAGACCCAGTACTTC,CASSFVEFQETQYF
-,TRBV19,TRBJ1-2,-,TGTGCCAGTAGTATAGGTTTCCCGGGCCCCAACTATGGCTACACCTTC,CASSIGFPGPNYGYTF
-,TRBV4-3,TRBJ1-1,once,TGCGCCAGCAGCCAAAGAAGTCGGGGCCACGTACGGGCGAGGGACACTGAAGCTTTCTTT,CASSQRSRGHVRARDTEAFF
TRBD1,TRBV7-6,TRBJ2-3,-,TGTGCCAGCAGCTTAAGTCCGGACAGGGACACAGATACGCAGTATTTT,CASSLSPDRDTDTQYF
-,TRBV30,TRBJ2-7,-,TGTGCCTGGAGTTCCCCCCGGGGCTCCAGGCCGATCTCCTACGAGCAGTACTTC,CAWSSPRGSRPISYEQYF
TRBD2,TRBV10-3,TRBJ2-2,few,TGTGCCATCAGTCACCGGGACTACAACACCGGGGAGCTGTTTTTT,CAISHRDYNTGELFF
-,TRBV13,TRBJ1-6,-,TGTGCCAGCAGCTTAGGACGTAATTCACCCCTCCACTTT,CASSLGRNSPLHF
-,TRBV5-1,TRBJ1-3,-,TGCGCCAGCAGCCAGGGAACCTCTGGAAACACCATATATTTT,CASSQGTSGNTIYF
TRBD2,TRBV19,TRBJ2-7,-,TGTGCCAGTAGTAAACAGGGTCAGTTAGCGGGGGGCACCTACGAGCAGTACTTC,CASSKQGQLAGGTYEQYF
TRBD1,TRBV18,TRBJ1-1,-,TGTGCCAGCTCGCTACGACAGGGTAGAGACACTGAAGCTTTCTTT,CASSLRQGRDTEAFF
-,TRBV29-1,TRBJ1-2,few,TGCAGCGTTGTGCCCCCGGAAACCTATGGCTACACCTTC,CSVVPPETYGYTF
TRBD1,TRBV28,TRBJ2-7,-,TGTGCCAGCAGTTTCCCGACAGGGCGAGGCGAGCAGTACTTC,CASSFPTGRGEQYF
TRBD1,TRBV7-8,TRBJ2-2,-,TGTGCCGGCAGCTTAGCCCCTCAGACAGGGGAGAGCACCGGGGAGCTGTTTTTT,CAGSLAPQTGESTGELFF
-,TRBV7-3,TRBJ1-1,few,TGTGCCAGCAGCTTTGGGGAGAACACTGAAGCTTTCTTT,CASSFGENTEAFF
-,TRBV5-1,TRBJ1-2,-,TGCGCCAGCAGCTTGGCCGGGGGGCTGGGCTATGGCTACACCTTC,CASSLAGGLGYGYTF
-,TRBV7-2,TRBJ2-7,-,TGTGCCAGCAGCTTAACGCAGGGTACCCACGAGCAGTACTTC,CASSLTQGTHEQYF
-,TRBV10-3,TRBJ1-2,few,TGTGCCATCAGTGAGTCGGGGGTCGGCTACACCTTC,CAISESGVGYTF
-,TRBV6-6,TRBJ2-2,-,TGTGCCAGCACGGGGTCGAACACCGGGGAGCTGTTTTTT,CASTGSNTGELFF
-,TRBV28,TRBJ2-7,once,TGTGCCAGCAGTTTATTCGTTCGGGGGGCGGACTACGAGCAGTACTTC,CASSLFVRGADYEQYF
-,TRBV28,TRBJ1-1,-,TGTGCCAGCAGTTTAAACTTAGTTCGGACAGCGAACACTGAAGCTTTCTTT,CASSLNLVRTANTEAFF
-,TRBV6-5,TRBJ2-1,few,TGTGCCAGCAGCCCCTCTTGGAATGAGCAGTTCTTC,CASSPSWNEQFF
-,TRBV2,TRBJ2-4,-,TGTGCCAGCAGTGTAGTAAATTGGGACCCGGTTGGCAAAAACATTCAGTACTTC,CASSVVNWDPVGKNIQYF
-,TRBV11-2,TRBJ1-1,many,TGTGCCAGCAGCTCCGGACGGGTTCCCACTGAAGCTTTCTTT,CASSSGRVPTEAFF
-,TRBV5-1,TRBJ2-3,-,TGCGCCAGCAGCTTGGGGACCTGGGCAGATACGCAGTATTTT,CASSLGTWADTQYF
-,TRBV11-2,TRBJ1-1,-,TGTGCCAGCAGCCCCAGGGAGGGCGCTGAAGCTTTCTTT,CASSPREGAEAFF
-,TRBV5-6,TRBJ2-6,-,TGTGCCAGCAGCTTGGGAGTTTGGTCTGGGGCCAACGTCCTGACTTTC,CASSLGVWSGANVLTF
-,TRBV7-2,TRBJ1-6,-,TGTGCCAGCAGCTTAGTTTTGGCGTTAGGGGGTTCACCCCTCCACTTT,CASSLVLALGGSPLHF
TRBD2,TRBV4-2,TRBJ2-1,-,TGTGCCAGCAGCCAAGATCCGGGCGGGAGGGCCAATGAGCAGTTCTTC,CASSQDPGGRANEQFF
-,TRBV6-5,TRBJ1-2,-,TGTGCCAGCAGTTACTCGGTCTATGGGGGGACCTTC,CASSYSVYGGTF
TRBD1,TRBV12-5,TRBJ2-3,-,TGTGCTAGTGGTTTGGCTTCCGGGACAGAGACAGATACGCAGTATTTT,CASGLASGTETDTQYF
-,TRBV11-3,TRBJ2-1,-,TGTGCCAGCAGCTTAGAGTCGTGGCAGGGCCGAGGTAATGAGCAGTTCTTC,CASSLESWQGRGNEQFF
-,TRBV11-2,TRBJ1-1,-,TGTGCCAGCAGCCGCAACAGGGAGGTCACTGAAGCTTTCTTT,CASSRNREVTEAFF
-,TRBV6-5,TRBJ1-2,once,TGTGCCAGCAGCCCCGGATCGGGGGGGGCGCAGGGCTACACCTTC,CASSPGSGGAQGYTF
-,TRBV28,TRBJ2-1,-,TGTGCCAGCAGTTTAGGCGGGGATGAGCAGTTCTTC,CASSLGGDEQFF
-,TRBV28,TRBJ1-4,-,TGTGCCAGTGGACGGACTAATGAAAAACTGTTTTTT,CASGRTNEKLFF
TRBD1,TRBV6-5,TRBJ1-2,few,TGTGCCAGCAGTTCGGGACAGGAGCTAGGCTACACCTTC,CASSSGQELGYTF
-,TRBV30,TRBJ2-5,once,TGTGCCTGGAGGACTGCTTTGGTAGAGACCCAGTACTTC,CAWRTALVETQYF
-,TRBV2,TRBJ1-1,few,TGTGCCAGCAGTGAGGGGGACCTTAGAGTCACTGAAGCTTTCTTT,CASSEGDLRVTEAFF
-,TRBV7-2,TRBJ2-2,-,TGTGCCAGCAGCTTATCCACCGGGGAGCTGTTTTTT,CASSLSTGELFF
-,TRBV7-2,TRBJ2-7,-,TGTGCCAGCAGCTTAGCGCTGAGCTCCTACGAGCAGTACTTC,CASSLALSSYEQYF
-,TRBV28,TRBJ2-3,-,TGTGCCAGCAGTTTAGCAATCTCGCGCACAGATACGCAGTATTTT,CASSLAISRTDTQYF
-,TRBV5-4,TRBJ2-3,-,TGTGCCAGCAGCTCACCGGTGTCAGATACGCAGTATTTT,CASSSPVSDTQYF
-,TRBV11-3,TRBJ2-3,-,TGTGCCAGCAGCTTAGAAGGTGGGGGCACAGATACGCAGTATTTT,CASSLEGGGTDTQYF
-,TRBV6-5,TRBJ2-7,-,TGTGCCAGCAGTTACTCAAACTCCTACGAGCAGTACTTC,CASSYSNSYEQYF
-,TRBV9,TRBJ1-2,once,TGTGCCAGCAGCCTTTTGGGAAGCTCCCCCTATGGCTACACCTTC,CASSLLGSSPYGYTF
-,TRBV7-7,TRBJ2-5,-,TGTGCTAGCAGCTTAGGCAGACAAGAGACCCAGTACTTC,CASSLGRQETQYF
TRBD2,TRBV6-5,TRBJ2-5,few,TGTGCCAGCAGTTTTGCGGGGGGATCCGGGGAGACCCAGTACTTC,CASSFAGGSGETQYF
-,TRBV6-1,TRBJ1-2,-,TGTGCCAGCTATTCGAACTATGGCTACACCTTC,CASYSNYGYTF
-,TRBV25-1,TRBJ2-1,-,TGTGCCAGCAGTGAGGGGGGCAGCGTGACCTACAATGAGCAGTTCTTC,CASSEGGSVTYNEQFF
TRBD2,TRBV30,TRBJ2-2,many,TGTGCCGGGGACGGGACTAGATGGGCCGGGGAGCTGTTTTTT,CAGDGTRWAGELFF
-,TRBV28,TRBJ2-7,once,TGTGCCAGCAGTTTGGGCAGGGACTACGAGCAGTACTTC,CASSLGRDYEQYF
-,TRBV2,TRBJ1-2,few,TGTGCCAGCAGTGTACAAGGACTATGGCGCTACACCTTC,CASSVQGLWRYTF
TRBD2,TRBV19,TRBJ2-1,-,TGTGCCAGTAGTATAATAGCTAGCGGGAGGGCCAATGAGCAGTTCTTC,CASSIIASGRANEQFF
TRBD2,TRBV4-1,TRBJ2-7,-,TGCGCCAGCAGCCTCGGACTAGCGGATTACGAGCAGTACTTC,CASSLGLADYEQYF
TRBD2,TRBV18,TRBJ2-2,few,TGTGCCAGCTCACCCTCCAGTAGCGGGCGGAACACCGGGGAGCTGTTTTTT,CASSPSSSGRNTGELFF
-,TRBV23-1,TRBJ2-2,-,TGCGCCAGCAGTCAATGCTTCCGGGGGACAGAGAACACCGGGGAGCTGTTTTTT,CASSQCFRGTENTGELFF
TRBD2,TRBV6-5,TRBJ2-1,-,TGTGCCAGCAGTCCGGGACTAGACAATGAGCAGTTCTTC,CASSPGLDNEQFF
TRBD1,TRBV5-6,TRBJ2-1,-,TGTGCCAGCAGCTTAAGGACAGGCACTATCTCCTACAATGAGCAGTTCTTC,CASSLRTGTISYNEQFF
TRBD2,TRBV9,TRBJ2-7,-,TGTGCCAGCAGCGTAGGGACTAGCGGTTACGAGCAGTACTTC,CASSVGTSGYEQYF